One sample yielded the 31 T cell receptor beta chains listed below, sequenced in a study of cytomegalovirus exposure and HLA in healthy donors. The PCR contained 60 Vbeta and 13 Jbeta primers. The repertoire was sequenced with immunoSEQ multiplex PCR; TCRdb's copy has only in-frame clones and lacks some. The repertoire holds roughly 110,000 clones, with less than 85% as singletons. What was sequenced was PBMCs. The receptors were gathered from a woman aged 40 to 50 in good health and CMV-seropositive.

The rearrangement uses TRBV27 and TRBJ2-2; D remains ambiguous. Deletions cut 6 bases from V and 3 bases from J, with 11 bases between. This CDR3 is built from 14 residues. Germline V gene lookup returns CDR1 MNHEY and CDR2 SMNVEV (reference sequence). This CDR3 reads CASRGPADTGELFF. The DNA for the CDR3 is TGTGCCAGCAGGGGCCCAGCCGACACCGGGGAGCTGTTTTTT.

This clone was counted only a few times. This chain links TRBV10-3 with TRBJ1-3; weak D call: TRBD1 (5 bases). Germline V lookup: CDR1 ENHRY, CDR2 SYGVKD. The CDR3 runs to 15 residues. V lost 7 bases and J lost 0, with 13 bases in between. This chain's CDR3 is CAIKDSQLSGNTIYF. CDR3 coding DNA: TGTGCCATCAAAGACAGCCAGCTCTCTGGAAACACCATATATTTT.

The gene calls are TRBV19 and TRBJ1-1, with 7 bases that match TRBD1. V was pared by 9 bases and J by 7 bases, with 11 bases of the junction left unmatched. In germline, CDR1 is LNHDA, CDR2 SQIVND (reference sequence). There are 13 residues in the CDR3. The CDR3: CASQGQYRGEAFF. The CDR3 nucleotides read TGTGCCAGCCAGGGGCAGTACAGGGGTGAAGCTTTCTTT.

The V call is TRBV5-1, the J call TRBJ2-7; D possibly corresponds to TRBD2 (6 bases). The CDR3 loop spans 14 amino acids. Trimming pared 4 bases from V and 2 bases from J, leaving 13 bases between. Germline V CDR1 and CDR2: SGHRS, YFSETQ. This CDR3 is CASSPQGGTYEQYF. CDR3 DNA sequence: TGCGCCAGCAGCCCCCAGGGAGGAACCTACGAGCAGTACTTC.

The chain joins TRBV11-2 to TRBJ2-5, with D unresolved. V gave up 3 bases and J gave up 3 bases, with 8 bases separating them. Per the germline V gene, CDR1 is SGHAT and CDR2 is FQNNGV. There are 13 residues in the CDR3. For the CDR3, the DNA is TGTGCCAGCAGCTTTTGGCTCAAAGAGACCCAGTACTTC. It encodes CASSFWLKETQYF.

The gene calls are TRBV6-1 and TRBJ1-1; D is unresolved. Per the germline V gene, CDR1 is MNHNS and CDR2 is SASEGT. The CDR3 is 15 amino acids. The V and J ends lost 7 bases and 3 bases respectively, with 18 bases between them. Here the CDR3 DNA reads TGTGCCAGCAAACCGACCGGCAGGCTCCACACTGAAGCTTTCTTT. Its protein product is CASKPTGRLHTEAFF.

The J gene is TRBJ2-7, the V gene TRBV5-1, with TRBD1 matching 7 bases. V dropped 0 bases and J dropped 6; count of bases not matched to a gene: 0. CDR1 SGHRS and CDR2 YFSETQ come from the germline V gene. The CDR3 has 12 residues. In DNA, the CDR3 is TGCGCCAGCAGCTTGGGACAGGGCGAGCAGTACTTC. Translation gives CASSLGQGEQYF.

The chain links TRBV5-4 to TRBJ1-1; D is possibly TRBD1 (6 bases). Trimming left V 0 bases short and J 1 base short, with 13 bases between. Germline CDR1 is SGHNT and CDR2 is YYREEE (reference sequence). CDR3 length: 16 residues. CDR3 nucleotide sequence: TGTGCCAGCAGCTTGGCACTAGGGGGGGGGAACACTGAAGCTTTCTTT. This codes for CASSLALGGGNTEAFF.

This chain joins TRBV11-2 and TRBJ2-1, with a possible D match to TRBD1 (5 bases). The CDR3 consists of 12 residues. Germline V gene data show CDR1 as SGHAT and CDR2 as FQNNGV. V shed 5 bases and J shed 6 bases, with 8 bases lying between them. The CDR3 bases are TGTGCCAGCAGCACCGACAGCAATGAGCAGTTCTTC. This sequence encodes CASSTDSNEQFF. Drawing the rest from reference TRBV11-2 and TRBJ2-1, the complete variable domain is EAGVAQSPRYKIIEKRQSVAFWCNPISGHATLYWYQQILGQGPKLLIQFQNNGVVDDSQLPKDRFSAERLKGVDSTLKIQPAKLEDSAVYLCASSTDSNEQFFGPGTRLTVL.

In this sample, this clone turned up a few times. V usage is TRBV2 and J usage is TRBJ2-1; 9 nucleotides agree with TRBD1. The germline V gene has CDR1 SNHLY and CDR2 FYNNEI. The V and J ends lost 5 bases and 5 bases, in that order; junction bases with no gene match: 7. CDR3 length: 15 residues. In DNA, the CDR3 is TGTGCCAGCAGTTACCGGGACAGGGTAAACAATGAGCAGTTCTTC. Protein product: CASSYRDRVNNEQFF.

Here the CDR3 DNA reads TGTGCCATCAGTCCTGGTGCGGAGACCCAGTACTTC. It is translated as CAISPGAETQYF. V and J are TRBV10-3 and TRBJ2-5; D unclear. The CDR3 consists of 12 residues. V was shortened by 5 bases and J by 5 bases, with 9 bases between the two germline ends. CDR1 is ENHRY, CDR2 SYGVKD, per germline.

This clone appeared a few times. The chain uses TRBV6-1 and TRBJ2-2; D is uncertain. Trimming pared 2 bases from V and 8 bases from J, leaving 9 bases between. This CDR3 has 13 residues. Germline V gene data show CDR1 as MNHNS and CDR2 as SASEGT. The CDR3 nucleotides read TGTGCCAGCAGTGAATATAGAAAAGGGGAGCTGTTTTTT. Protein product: CASSEYRKGELFF.

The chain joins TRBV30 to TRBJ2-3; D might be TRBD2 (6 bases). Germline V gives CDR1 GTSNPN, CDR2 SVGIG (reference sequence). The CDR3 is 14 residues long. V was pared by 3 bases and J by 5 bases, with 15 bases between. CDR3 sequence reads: CAWRLWAGGDTQYF. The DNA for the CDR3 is TGTGCCTGGAGGCTTTGGGCCGGGGGAGATACGCAGTATTTT.

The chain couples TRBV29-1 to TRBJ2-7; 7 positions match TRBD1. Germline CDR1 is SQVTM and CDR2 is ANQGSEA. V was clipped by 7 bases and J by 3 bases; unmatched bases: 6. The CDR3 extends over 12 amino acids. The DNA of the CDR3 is TGCAGCGCCGGGACAGCAAACTACGAGCAGTACTTC. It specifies CSAGTANYEQYF.

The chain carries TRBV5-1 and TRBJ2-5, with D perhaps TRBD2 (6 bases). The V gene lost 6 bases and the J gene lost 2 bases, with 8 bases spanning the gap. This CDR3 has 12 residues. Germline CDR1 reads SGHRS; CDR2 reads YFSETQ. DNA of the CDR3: TGCGCCAGCAACCGGGGGCAAGAGACCCAGTACTTC. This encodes CASNRGQETQYF.

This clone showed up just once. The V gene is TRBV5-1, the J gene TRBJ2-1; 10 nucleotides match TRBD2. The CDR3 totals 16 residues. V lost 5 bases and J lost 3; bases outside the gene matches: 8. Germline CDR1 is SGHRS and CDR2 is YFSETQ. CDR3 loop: CASSLRSGGIYNEQFF. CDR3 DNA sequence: TGCGCCAGCAGTCTCCGTAGCGGGGGGATCTACAATGAGCAGTTCTTC. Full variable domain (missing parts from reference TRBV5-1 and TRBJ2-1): KAGVTQTPRYLIKTRGQQVTLSCSPISGHRSVSWYQQTPGQGLQFLFEYFSETQRNKGNFPGRFSGRQFSNSRSEMNVSTLELGDSALYLCASSLRSGGIYNEQFFGPGTRLTVL.

CDR3 sequence: CAWSVLDSEAFF. The CDR3 region has the DNA TGTGCCTGGAGTGTACTTGACAGTGAAGCTTTCTTT. The J gene is TRBJ1-1, the V gene TRBV30; weak D call: TRBD1 (5 bases). The CDR3 length is 12 residues. Trimming shortened V by 0 bases and J by 7 bases, and 9 bases separated the two germline ends. Germline CDR1 GTSNPN, CDR2 SVGIG (reference sequence).

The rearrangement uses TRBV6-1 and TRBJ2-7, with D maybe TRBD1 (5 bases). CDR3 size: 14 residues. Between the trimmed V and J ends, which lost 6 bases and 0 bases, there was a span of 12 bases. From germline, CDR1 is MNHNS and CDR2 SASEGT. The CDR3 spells CASRREDSSYEQYF. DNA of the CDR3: TGTGCCAGCAGGCGAGAAGACAGCTCCTACGAGCAGTACTTC.

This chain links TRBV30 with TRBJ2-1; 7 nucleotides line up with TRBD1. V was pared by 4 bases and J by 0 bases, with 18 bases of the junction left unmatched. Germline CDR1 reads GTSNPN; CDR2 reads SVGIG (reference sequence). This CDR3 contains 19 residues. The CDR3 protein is CAWTGDSSTFILSYNEQFF. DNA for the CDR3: TGTGCCTGGACCGGGGACAGTAGCACATTTATCCTCTCCTACAATGAGCAGTTCTTC.

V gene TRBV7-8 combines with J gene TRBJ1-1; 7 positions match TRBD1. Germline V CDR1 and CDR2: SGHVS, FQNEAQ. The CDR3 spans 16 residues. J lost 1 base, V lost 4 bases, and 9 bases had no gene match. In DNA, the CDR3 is TGTGCCAGCAGCTCTACCCGGACAGGCGGGAACACTGAAGCTTTCTTT. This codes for CASSSTRTGGNTEAFF.

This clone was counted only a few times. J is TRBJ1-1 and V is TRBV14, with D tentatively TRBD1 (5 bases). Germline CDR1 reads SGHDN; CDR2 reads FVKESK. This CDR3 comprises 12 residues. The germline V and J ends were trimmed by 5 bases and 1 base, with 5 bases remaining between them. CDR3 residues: CASSDRNTEAFF. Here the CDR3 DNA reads TGTGCCAGCAGCGACAGGAACACTGAAGCTTTCTTT.

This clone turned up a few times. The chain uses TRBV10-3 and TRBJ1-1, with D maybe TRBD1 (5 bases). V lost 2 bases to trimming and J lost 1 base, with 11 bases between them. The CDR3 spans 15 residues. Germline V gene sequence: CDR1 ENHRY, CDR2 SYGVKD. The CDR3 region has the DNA TGTGCCATCAGTGAGCGACAGTTGGGGAACACTGAAGCTTTCTTT. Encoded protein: CAISERQLGNTEAFF.

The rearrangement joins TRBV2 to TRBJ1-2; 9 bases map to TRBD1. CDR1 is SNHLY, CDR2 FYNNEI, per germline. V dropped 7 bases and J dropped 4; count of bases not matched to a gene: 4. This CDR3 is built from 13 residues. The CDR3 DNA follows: TGTGCCAGCAAAGGGACAGGGACCTATGGCTACACCTTC. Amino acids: CASKGTGTYGYTF.

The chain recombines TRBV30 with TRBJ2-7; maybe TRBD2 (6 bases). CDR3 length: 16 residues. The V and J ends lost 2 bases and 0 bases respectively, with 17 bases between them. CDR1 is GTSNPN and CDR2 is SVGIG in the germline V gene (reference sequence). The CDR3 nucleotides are TGTGCCTGGAGTATTTTCGGACCCGGGGGCTCCTACGAGCAGTACTTC. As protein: CAWSIFGPGGSYEQYF.

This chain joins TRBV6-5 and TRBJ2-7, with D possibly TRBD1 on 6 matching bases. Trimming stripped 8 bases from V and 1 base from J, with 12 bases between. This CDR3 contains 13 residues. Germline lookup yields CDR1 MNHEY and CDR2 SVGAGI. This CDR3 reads CASSRTASYEQYF. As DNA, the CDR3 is TGTGCCAGCTCGCGGACAGCATCCTACGAGCAGTACTTC.

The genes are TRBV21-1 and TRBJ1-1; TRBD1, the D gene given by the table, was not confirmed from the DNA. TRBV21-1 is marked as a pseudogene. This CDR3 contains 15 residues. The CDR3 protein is CASSTKQGTNTEAFF. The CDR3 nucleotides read TGTGCCAGCAGCACAAAACAGGGGACGAACACTGAAGCTTTCTTT.

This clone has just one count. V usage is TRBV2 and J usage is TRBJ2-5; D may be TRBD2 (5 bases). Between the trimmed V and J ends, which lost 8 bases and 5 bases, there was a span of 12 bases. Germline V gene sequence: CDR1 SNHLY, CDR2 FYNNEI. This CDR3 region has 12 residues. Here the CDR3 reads CASARGMETQYF. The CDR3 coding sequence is TGTGCCAGCGCCCGGGGAATGGAGACCCAGTACTTC.

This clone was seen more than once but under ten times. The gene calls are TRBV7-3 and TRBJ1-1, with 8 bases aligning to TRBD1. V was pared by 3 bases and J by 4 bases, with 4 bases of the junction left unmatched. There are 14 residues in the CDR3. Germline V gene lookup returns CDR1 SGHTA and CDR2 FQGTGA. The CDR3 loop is CASSLTGASTEAFF. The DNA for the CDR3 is TGTGCCAGCAGCTTGACAGGGGCTAGCACTGAAGCTTTCTTT.

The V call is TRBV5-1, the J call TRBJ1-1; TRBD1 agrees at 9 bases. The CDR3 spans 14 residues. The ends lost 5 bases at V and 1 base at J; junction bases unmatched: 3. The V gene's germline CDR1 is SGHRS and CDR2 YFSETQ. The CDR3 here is CASRKGQGNTEAFF. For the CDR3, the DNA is TGCGCCAGCAGGAAGGGACAGGGGAACACTGAAGCTTTCTTT. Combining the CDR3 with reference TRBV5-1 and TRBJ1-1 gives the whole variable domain KAGVTQTPRYLIKTRGQQVTLSCSPISGHRSVSWYQQTPGQGLQFLFEYFSETQRNKGNFPGRFSGRQFSNSRSEMNVSTLELGDSALYLCASRKGQGNTEAFFGQGTRLTVV.

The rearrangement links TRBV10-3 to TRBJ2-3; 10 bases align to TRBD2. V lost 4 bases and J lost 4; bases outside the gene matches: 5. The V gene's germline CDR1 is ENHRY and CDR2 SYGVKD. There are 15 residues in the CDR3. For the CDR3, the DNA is TGTGCCATCAGTGGTGCTAGCGGGGGACCAGATACGCAGTATTTT. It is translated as CAISGASGGPDTQYF.

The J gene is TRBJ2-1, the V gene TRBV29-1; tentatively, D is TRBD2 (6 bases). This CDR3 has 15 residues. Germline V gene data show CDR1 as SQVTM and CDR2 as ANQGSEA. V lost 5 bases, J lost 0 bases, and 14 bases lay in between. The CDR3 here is CSVQGGESSYNEQFF. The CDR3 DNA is TGCAGCGTTCAGGGCGGGGAGAGCTCCTACAATGAGCAGTTCTTC.